Described below is a single T cell receptor beta chain sequence and its context. The CDR3 is 13 amino acids. The germline V gene encodes CDR1 SGHRS and CDR2 YFSETQ. After removal of 4 bases from V and 5 bases from J, the junction contained 3 bases not matched to a gene. This specimen comes from a study of cytomegalovirus exposure and HLA in healthy donors. TCRdb's table, derived via immunoSEQ multiplex PCR, lists solely in-frame clones and lacks some. The profile covers some 120,000 clones, with approximately 91% appearing a single time and roughly 1.4% taken by the ten largest. The sequencing sample was made of PBMCs. The genes are TRBV5-1 and TRBJ2-5, with 9 bases fitting TRBD1. The sequence was obtained from a young man in good health and CMV-seronegative. CDR3 nucleotides: TGCGCCAGCAGCGACGGACAGGGGGAGACCCAGTACTTC. Its translation is CASSDGQGETQYF.